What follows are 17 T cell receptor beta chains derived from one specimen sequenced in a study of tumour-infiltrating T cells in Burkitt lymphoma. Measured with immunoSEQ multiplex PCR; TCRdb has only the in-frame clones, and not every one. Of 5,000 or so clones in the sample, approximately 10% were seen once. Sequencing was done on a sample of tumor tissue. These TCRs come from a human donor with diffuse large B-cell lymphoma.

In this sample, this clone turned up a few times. CDR3 sequence (DNA): TGTGCCAGCAGCTTAGTCTACAATGAGCAGTTCTTC. Residues: CASSLVYNEQFF. V and J are TRBV13 and TRBJ2-1; no firm D call. V lost 1 base to trimming and J lost 3 bases, with 1 base between them. The CDR3 extends over 12 amino acids. CDR1 is PRHDT and CDR2 is FYEKMQ in the germline V gene (reference sequence).

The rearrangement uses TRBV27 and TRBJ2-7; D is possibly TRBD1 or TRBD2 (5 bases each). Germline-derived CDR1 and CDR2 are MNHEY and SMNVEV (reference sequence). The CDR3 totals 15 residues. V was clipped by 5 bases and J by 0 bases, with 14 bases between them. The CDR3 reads CASSLRRGASYEQYF. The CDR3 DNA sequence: TGTGCCAGCAGTCTCCGACGGGGCGCCTCCTACGAGCAGTACTTC.

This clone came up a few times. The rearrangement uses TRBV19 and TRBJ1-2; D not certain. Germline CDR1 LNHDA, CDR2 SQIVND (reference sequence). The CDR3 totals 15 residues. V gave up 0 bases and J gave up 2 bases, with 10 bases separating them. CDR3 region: CASSIDYSLNYGYTF. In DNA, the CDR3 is TGTGCCAGTAGTATAGATTACAGCCTGAACTATGGCTACACCTTC.

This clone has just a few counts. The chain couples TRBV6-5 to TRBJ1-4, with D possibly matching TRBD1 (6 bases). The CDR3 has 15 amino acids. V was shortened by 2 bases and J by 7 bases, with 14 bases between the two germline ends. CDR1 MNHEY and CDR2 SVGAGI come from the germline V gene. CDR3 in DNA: TGTGCCAGCAGTTACACGGGAGGAGGGGGTGAAAAACTGTTTTTT. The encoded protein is CASSYTGGGGEKLFF.

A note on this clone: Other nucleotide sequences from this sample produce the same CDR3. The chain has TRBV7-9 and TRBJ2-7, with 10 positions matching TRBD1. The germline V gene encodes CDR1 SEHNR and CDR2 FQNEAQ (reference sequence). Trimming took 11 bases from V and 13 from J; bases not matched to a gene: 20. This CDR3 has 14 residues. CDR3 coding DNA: TGTGCCGGCGAAAATCGGGACAGGGGAGATGGGCAATACTTC. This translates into CAGENRDRGDGQYF.

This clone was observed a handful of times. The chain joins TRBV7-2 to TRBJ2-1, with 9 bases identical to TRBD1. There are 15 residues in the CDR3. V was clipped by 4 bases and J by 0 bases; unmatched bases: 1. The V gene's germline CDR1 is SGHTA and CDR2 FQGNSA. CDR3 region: CASSYRGLSYNEQFF. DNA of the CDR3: TGTGCCAGCAGCTACAGGGGGCTCTCCTACAATGAGCAGTTCTTC. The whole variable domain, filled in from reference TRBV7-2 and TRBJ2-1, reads GAGVSQSPSNKVTEKGKDVELRCDPISGHTALYWYRQSLGQGLEFLIYFQGNSAPDKSGLPSDRFSAERTGGSVSTLTIQRTQQEDSAVYLCASSYRGLSYNEQFFGPGTRLTVL.

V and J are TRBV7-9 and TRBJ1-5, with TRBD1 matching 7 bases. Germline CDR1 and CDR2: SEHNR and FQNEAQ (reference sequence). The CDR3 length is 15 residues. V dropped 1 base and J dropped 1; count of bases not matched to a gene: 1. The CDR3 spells CASSLGQGSNQPQHF. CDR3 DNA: TGTGCCAGCAGCTTAGGACAGGGCAGCAATCAGCCCCAGCATTTT.

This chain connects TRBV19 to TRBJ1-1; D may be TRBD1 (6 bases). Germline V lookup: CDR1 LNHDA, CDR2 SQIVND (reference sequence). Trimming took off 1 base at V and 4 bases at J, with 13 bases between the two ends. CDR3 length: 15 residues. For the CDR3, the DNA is TGTGCCAGTAGTATAGCTCCGGGGGCTGGCACTGAAGCTTTCTTT. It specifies CASSIAPGAGTEAFF.

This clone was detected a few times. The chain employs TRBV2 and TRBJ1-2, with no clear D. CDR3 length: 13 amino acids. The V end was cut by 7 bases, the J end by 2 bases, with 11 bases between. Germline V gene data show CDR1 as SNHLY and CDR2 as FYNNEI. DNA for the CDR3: TGTGCCAGCAATCTGGGCGGGAACTATGGCTACACCTTC. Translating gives CASNLGGNYGYTF.

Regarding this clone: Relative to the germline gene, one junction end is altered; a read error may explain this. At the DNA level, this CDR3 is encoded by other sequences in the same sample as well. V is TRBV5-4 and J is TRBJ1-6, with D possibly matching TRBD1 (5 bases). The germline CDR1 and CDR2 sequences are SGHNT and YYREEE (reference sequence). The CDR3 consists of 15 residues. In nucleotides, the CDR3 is TGTGCCAGCAGCTTGTTCGGGGCGGGGGGTTCACCCCTTCACTTT. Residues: CASSLFGAGGSPLHF.

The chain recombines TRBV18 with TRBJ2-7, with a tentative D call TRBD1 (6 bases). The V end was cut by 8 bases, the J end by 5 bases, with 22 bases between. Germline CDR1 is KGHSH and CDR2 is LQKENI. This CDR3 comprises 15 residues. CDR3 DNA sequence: TGTGCCAGCACAGACTACAGGGCTTCGCAGGACGAGCAGTACTTC. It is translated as CASTDYRASQDEQYF.

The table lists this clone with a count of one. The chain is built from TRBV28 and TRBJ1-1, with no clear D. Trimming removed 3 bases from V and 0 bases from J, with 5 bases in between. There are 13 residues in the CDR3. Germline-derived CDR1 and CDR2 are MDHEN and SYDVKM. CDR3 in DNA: TGTGCCAGCAGTTTTAACTTGAACACTGAAGCTTTCTTT. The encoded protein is CASSFNLNTEAFF.

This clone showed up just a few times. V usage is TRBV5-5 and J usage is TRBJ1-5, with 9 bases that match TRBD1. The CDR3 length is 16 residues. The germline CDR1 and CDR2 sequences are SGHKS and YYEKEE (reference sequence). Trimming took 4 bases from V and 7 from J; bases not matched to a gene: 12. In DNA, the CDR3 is TGTGCCAGCAGCCCTAGGGACAGGGACAGTTTACAGCCCCAGCATTTT. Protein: CASSPRDRDSLQPQHF.

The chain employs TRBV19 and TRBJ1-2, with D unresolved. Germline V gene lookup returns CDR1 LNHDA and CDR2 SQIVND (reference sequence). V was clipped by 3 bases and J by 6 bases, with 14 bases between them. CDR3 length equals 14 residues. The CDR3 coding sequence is TGTGCCAGTAGTATCGACCCGCGGCGGGATGGCTACACCTTC. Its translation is CASSIDPRRDGYTF. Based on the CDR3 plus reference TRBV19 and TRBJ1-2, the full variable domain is DGGITQSPKYLFRKEGQNVTLSCEQNLNHDAMYWYRQDPGQGLRLIYYSQIVNDFQKGDIAEGYSVSREKKESFPLTVTSAQKNPTAFYLCASSIDPRRDGYTFGSGTRLTVV.

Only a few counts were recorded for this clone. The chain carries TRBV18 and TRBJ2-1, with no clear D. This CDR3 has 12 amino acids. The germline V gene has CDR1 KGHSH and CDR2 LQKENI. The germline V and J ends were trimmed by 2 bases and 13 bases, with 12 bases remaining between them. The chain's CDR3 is CASSPIYPPQFF. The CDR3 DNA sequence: TGTGCCAGCTCACCAATTTATCCCCCCCAGTTCTTC.

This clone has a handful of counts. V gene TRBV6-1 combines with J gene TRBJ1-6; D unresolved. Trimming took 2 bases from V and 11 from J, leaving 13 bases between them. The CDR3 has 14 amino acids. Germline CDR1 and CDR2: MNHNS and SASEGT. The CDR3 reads CASSEPSRRAPLHF. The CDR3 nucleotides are TGTGCCAGCAGTGAACCATCTAGGAGGGCACCCCTCCACTTT.

The CDR3 sequence is CASSQGPGSSGGLETQYF. CDR3 sequence (DNA): TGCGCCAGCAGCCAAGGCCCTGGTAGTAGCGGGGGTTTAGAGACCCAGTACTTC. The genes are TRBV4-3 and TRBJ2-5, with 9 bases lining up with TRBD2. Trimming at V came to 1 base and at J to 4 bases, leaving 13 bases not matched to a gene. There are 18 residues in the CDR3. CDR1 is LGHNA and CDR2 is YSLEER in the germline V gene.